These T cell receptor beta chains were read from a single sample in a study of blood T cell repertoires in COVID-19. This table comes from immunoSEQ multiplex PCR, and its TCRdb copy is limited to in-frame clones, with some not included. The data hold 200,000 to 250,000 clones, with roughly 88% observed a single time. Material for sequencing was PBMCs or T cells enriched from blood (not recorded which). The receptors derive from a woman in her thirties who had been exposed to COVID-19. Both conserved end residues are part of each CDR3. The order of the fields is CDR3 length, V gene, J gene, CDR3 protein.

>15|TRBV7-2|TRBJ2-7
CASSPRPWREGEQYF
>13|TRBV5-1|TRBJ1-2
CASSPGQGYGYTF
>20|TRBV7-6|TRBJ2-6
CASSLAHLLAGGPGANVLTF
>14|TRBV11-2|TRBJ1-6
CASSTGQNNSPLHF
>13|TRBV28|TRBJ1-1
CASSVPSNTEAFF
>13|TRBV18|TRBJ2-2
CASSSGWAGELFF
>15|TRBV6-5|TRBJ1-5
CASRAFDSSNQPQHF
>14|TRBV7-2|TRBJ2-7
CASSLELAGDEQYF
>15|TRBV15|TRBJ1-1
CATSRVSGRAPEAFF
>11|TRBV30|TRBJ2-5
CALDRAETQYF
>12|TRBV10-3|TRBJ1-2
CAISDYRVDYTF
>15|TRBV19|TRBJ1-2
CASSITRDRGYGYTF
>15|TRBV11-2|TRBJ2-5
CASSLVGGLQETQYF
>15|TRBV20-1|TRBJ2-1
CSASRVLDEDNEQFF
>16|TRBV5-1|TRBJ2-1
CASSAGLAGSYNEQFF
>13|TRBV15|TRBJ1-1
CATSARGGTEAFF
>14|TRBV5-1|TRBJ2-2
CASKQRENHGELFF
>18|TRBV4-1|TRBJ1-1
CASSRAGQGPRRNTEAFF
>14|TRBV28|TRBJ1-4
CASSFGGVREKLFF
>16|TRBV19|TRBJ2-1
CASSTQGPGSYNEQFF
>13|TRBV6-5|TRBJ1-1
CASGTGLDTEAFF
>13|TRBV7-3|TRBJ1-1
CASSLTGQTEAFF
>15|TRBV9|TRBJ2-1
CASSVVSGIINEQFF
>14|TRBV2|TRBJ1-5
CASSGGQGYQPQHF
>14|TRBV10-3|TRBJ2-1
CAISGDLGGDEQFF
>13|TRBV10-3|TRBJ1-4
CAIRQRSNEKLFF
>14|TRBV7-2|TRBJ2-1
CASSLAGSKREQFF
>14|TRBV6-5|TRBJ2-5
CASSYLGIQETQYF
>16|TRBV9|TRBJ2-5
CASSVSQGLYQETQYF
>17|TRBV28|TRBJ2-1
CASSLLAGSSSYNEQFF
>13|TRBV19|TRBJ2-1
CASSSGRAGEQFF
>14|TRBV7-2|TRBJ2-7
CASSTPGTSGPRDF
>15|TRBV3-1/TRBV3-2|TRBJ2-2
CASSQGSGGTGELFF
>16|TRBV11-2|TRBJ2-7
CASSLGGTGESYEQYF
>16|TRBV3-1/TRBV3-2|TRBJ2-3
CASSQDHPGSTDTQYF
>14|TRBV30|TRBJ1-6
CAWSARTGGSPLHF
>15|TRBV5-1|TRBJ2-2
CASSLIAGSTGELFF
>14|TRBV28|TRBJ2-7
CASTFRDRGNEQYF
>15|TRBV5-1|TRBJ1-5
CASSPWTGSNQPQHF
>13|TRBV28|TRBJ1-2
CASSVTDNYGYTF
>15|TRBV27|TRBJ2-6
CASKDGNSGANVLTF
>19|TRBV6-1|TRBJ2-7
CASSAQGKGLAGGEYEQYF
>14|TRBV29-1|TRBJ1-2
CSVVGTVVNYGYTF
>15|TRBV5-1|TRBJ2-3
CASSPGTSSTDTQYF
>16|TRBV5-1|TRBJ2-2
CASSSKLAEGTGELFF
>15|TRBV4-2|TRBJ1-2
CASSQDISGGYGYTF
>14|TRBV5-1|TRBJ1-1
CASSLATEYTEAFF
>14|TRBV5-1|TRBJ2-7
CASSRDTSNYEQYF
>13|TRBV28|TRBJ2-7
CASRAHPSYEQYF
>14|TRBV30|TRBJ1-6
CAWSVQTGGSPLHF
>15|TRBV11-2|TRBJ2-7
CASSFTSYLSYEQYF
>15|TRBV10-1|TRBJ2-7
CASSEGQGYPYEQYF
>16|TRBV6-5|TRBJ1-2
CASSYSGNRVIGGYTF
>15|TRBV7-8|TRBJ2-3
CASSLFLPPGDTQYF
>15|TRBV25-1|TRBJ1-6
CASSGLTGDNSPLHF
>13|TRBV4-1|TRBJ1-5
CASSQDRNQPQHF
>17|TRBV3-1/TRBV3-2|TRBJ2-3
CASSQFGGLTAADTQYF